Below, one TCR beta chain is given with its context. Antigen specificity is unknown. The sample originates from a study of shared clonotypes between healthy human individuals. For the study at large: CD4 naive and memory got three plates each, CD8 naive two, CD8 memory one.

For sorted subsets, approximately 200 ng DNA per replicate equaled about 30,000 T cell genomes. The data were produced by immunoSEQ multiplex PCR, yet TCRdb's version contains in-frame clones alone and is incomplete. The repertoire has approximately 740,000 clones, almost 95% of them found once; the top ten carry less than 25%. Terminally differentiated effector memory CD45RA+ cells were excluded from the naive CD8 cells, which were CD45RO-negative and positively selected for CCR7. Study conclusions and caveats: Sampling involved blood alone; tissue repertoires likely differ. Sequencing of the sorted subsets was shown by rarefaction to be incomplete despite large depth.

The clonotype comes from a man aged 30 to 39 in good health. The sample was naive CD8+ T cells sorted from blood.

The CDR3 DNA is TGTGCCAGCAGCTCCCCGGTGGGGGGCACAGATACGCAGTATTTT. It translates to CASSSPVGGTDTQYF. J is TRBJ2-3 and V is TRBV11-2, with D tentatively TRBD1 or TRBD2 (5 bases each). Trimming left V 4 bases short and J 1 base short, with 12 bases between. The CDR3 runs to 15 residues. Germline lookup yields CDR1 SGHAT and CDR2 FQNNGV.